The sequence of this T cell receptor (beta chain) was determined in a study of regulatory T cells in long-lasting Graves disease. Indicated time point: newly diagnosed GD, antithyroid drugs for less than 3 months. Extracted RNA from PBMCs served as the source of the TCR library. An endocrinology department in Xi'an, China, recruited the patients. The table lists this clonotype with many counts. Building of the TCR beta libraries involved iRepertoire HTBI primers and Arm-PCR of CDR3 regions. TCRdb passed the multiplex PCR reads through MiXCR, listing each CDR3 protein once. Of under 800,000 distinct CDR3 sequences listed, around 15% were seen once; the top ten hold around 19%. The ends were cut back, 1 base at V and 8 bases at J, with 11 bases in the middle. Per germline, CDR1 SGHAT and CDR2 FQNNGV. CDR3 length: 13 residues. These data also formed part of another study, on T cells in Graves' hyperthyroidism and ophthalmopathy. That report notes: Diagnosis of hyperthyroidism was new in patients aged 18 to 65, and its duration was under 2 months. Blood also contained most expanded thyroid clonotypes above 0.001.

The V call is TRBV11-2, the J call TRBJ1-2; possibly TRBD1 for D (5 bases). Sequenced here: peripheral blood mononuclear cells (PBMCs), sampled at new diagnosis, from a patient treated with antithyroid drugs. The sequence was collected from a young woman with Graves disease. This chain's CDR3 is CASSLGGETGYTF. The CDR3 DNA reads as TGTGCCAGCAGCTTAGGGGGCGAAACGGGCTACACCTTC.